This passage covers 21 T cell receptor beta chains from one sample sequenced in a study of vaccination effects on CD4 cells after COVID-19. Antigen-specific CD4+ T cells expanded by the ViraFEST assay with viral peptide pools were then sequenced. Once cultured for roughly 10 days, the cells underwent separation to obtain CD4+ T cells. Vaccinees lacked prior SARS-CoV-2 infection and tested negative for nucleocapsid antibodies. These receptors have no known antigen. Some clones are missing from TCRdb's copy, which holds only in-frame ones; the method was immunoSEQ multiplex PCR. The sample contains some 68,000 clones, approximately 70% of which appear only once. The material sequenced was CD4+ T cells from PBMCs cultured with HCoV-OC43 spike peptides, taken before COVID-19 vaccination. Subset reported: HCoV-OC43 spike overlapping peptide pool stimulation. These receptor sequences come from a human donor who received a COVID-19 vaccine.

This chain joins TRBV19 and TRBJ2-7; D is ambiguous. This CDR3 region has 13 residues. CDR1 is LNHDA and CDR2 is SQIVND in the germline V gene (reference sequence). V lost 3 bases and J lost 5, with 11 bases in between. The CDR3 sequence: CASSMSVLDEQYV. In DNA form, the CDR3 reads TGTGCCAGTAGTATGTCCGTTCTGGACGAGCAGTACGTC.

The rearrangement links TRBV27 to TRBJ1-5; D may be TRBD1 (6 bases). The V end was cut by 2 bases, the J end by 7 bases, with 9 bases between. The CDR3 is made up of 13 amino acids. Per the germline V gene, CDR1 is MNHEY and CDR2 is SMNVEV (reference sequence). The CDR3 spells CASSLNRGQPQHF. The CDR3 region has the DNA TGTGCCAGCAGTTTAAATAGGGGGCAGCCCCAGCATTTT.

The rearrangement uses TRBV11-2 and TRBJ2-7; 7 positions agree with TRBD1. The V gene's germline CDR1 is SGHAT and CDR2 FQNNGV. V shed 5 bases, J shed 4 bases, and the junction held 8 bases outside the gene matches. This CDR3 spans 14 amino acids. As DNA, the CDR3 is TGTGCCAGCAGCCGACAGGGTGGTGGGTACGAGCAGTACGTC. Translation: CASSRQGGGYEQYV.

There are a few counts of this clone. This sequence joins TRBV9 and TRBJ1-6; TRBD1 might be the D (5 bases). CDR3 length: 14 residues. Between the trimmed V and J ends, which lost 3 bases and 7 bases, there was a span of 11 bases. Per the germline V gene, CDR1 is SGDLS and CDR2 is YYNGEE. The CDR3 protein is CASSARDFNSPLHF. The CDR3 nucleotides are TGTGCCAGCAGCGCCCGGGACTTCAATTCACCCCTCCACTTT.

This rearrangement joins TRBV6-5 to TRBJ1-2; tentatively, D is TRBD1 (6 bases). CDR1 MNHEY and CDR2 SVGAGI come from the germline V gene. This CDR3 contains 14 residues. Deletions cut 6 bases from V and 2 bases from J, with 13 bases between. The CDR3 region is CASRFPGTNYGYTF. The CDR3 DNA reads TGTGCCAGCAGATTCCCGGGGACAAACTATGGCTACACCTTC.

The chain joins TRBV6-2 or TRBV6-3 to TRBJ2-2; D might be TRBD1 (5 bases). This CDR3 has 12 residues. The V end lost 6 bases, the J end lost 7 bases, and 9 bases lay between the germline ends. The V gene's germline CDR1 is MNHEY and CDR2 SVGEGT. This CDR3 reads CASSHDSGELFF. The DNA of the CDR3 is TGTGCCAGCAGCCACGACAGCGGGGAGCTGTTTTTT.

The rearrangement joins TRBV6-5 to TRBJ1-5, with D perhaps TRBD1 (6 bases). Germline assignment: CDR1 MNHEY and CDR2 SVGAGI. The germline V and J ends were trimmed by 4 bases and 6 bases, with 13 bases remaining between them. The CDR3 contains 14 residues. CDR3 loop: CASSSQQGGQPQHF. The CDR3 coding sequence is TGTGCCAGCAGTTCTCAACAGGGAGGTCAGCCCCAGCATTTT.

V is TRBV7-2 and J is TRBJ1-1; unclear D gene. The germline CDR1 and CDR2 sequences are SGHTA and FQGNSA. The length of the CDR3 is 14 residues. V dropped 1 base and J dropped 4 bases, with 10 bases sitting between them. CDR3 sequence reads: CASSLVLGITEAFF. CDR3 nucleotides: TGTGCCAGCAGCTTAGTCTTAGGGATCACTGAAGCTTTCTTT.

The chain combines TRBV10-1 with TRBJ2-3, with TRBD2 identical over 15 bases. The junction had 1 base not matched to a gene; V was cut back by 6 bases and J by 6 bases. Germline CDR1 reads WNHNN; CDR2 reads SYGVQD (reference sequence). This CDR3 comprises 14 residues. In DNA, the CDR3 is TGCGCCAGCAGCGGGACTAGCGGGGGGGATACGCAGTATTTT. It specifies CASSGTSGGDTQYF.

This clone was counted between two and nine times. The chain carries TRBV7-2 and TRBJ2-7, with 8 bases identical to TRBD1. Germline V gene sequence: CDR1 SGHTA, CDR2 FQGNSA. V was clipped by 3 bases and J by 5 bases; unmatched bases: 3. This CDR3 spans 13 amino acids. CDR3 protein: CASSFPGGHEQYV. Written as DNA, the CDR3 is TGTGCCAGCAGCTTTCCAGGGGGCCACGAGCAGTACGTC.

V usage is TRBV14 and J usage is TRBJ2-6; the match to TRBD1 covers 7 bases. The CDR3 has 18 residues. V shed 3 bases and J 0 bases; nucleotides not matched to a gene: 8. CDR1 is SGHDN, CDR2 FVKESK, per germline. The CDR3 here is CASSHTGTAISGANVLTF. CDR3 sequence (DNA): TGTGCCAGCAGCCATACCGGGACAGCCATCTCTGGGGCCAACGTCCTGACTTTC.

A single count supports this clone. This chain uses TRBV2 with TRBJ2-5; 8 bases match TRBD2. The germline CDR1 and CDR2 sequences are SNHLY and FYNNEI. CDR3 length: 14 residues. V was clipped by 4 bases and J by 4 bases; unmatched bases: 5. The CDR3 DNA follows: TGTGCCAGCAGTGTTGGACTAGCAGGAGAGACCCAGTACTTC. Translation: CASSVGLAGETQYF.

This chain joins TRBV6-6 and TRBJ2-1; 8 positions match TRBD1. This CDR3 is 16 amino acids long. In germline, CDR1 is MNHNY, CDR2 SVGAGI (reference sequence). Trimming at V came to 5 bases and at J to 5 bases, leaving 11 bases not matched to a gene. The CDR3 is CASSLPPGQVNNEQFF. The CDR3 region has the DNA TGTGCCAGCAGTCTTCCCCCGGGACAGGTTAACAATGAGCAGTTCTTC.

The chain is built from TRBV5-8 and TRBJ1-1; the D gene is possibly TRBD1 (5 bases). V lost 7 bases and J 2 bases, leaving 27 bases between the germline ends. The germline V gene encodes CDR1 SGHTS and CDR2 YDEGEE. This CDR3 has 18 amino acids. CDR3 sequence (DNA): TGTGCCAGCCCCGTGGGTGTTTACAGTATGGGACTCAACACTGAAGCTTTCTTT. Amino acid sequence: CASPVGVYSMGLNTEAFF.

The rearrangement joins TRBV7-2 to TRBJ2-3, with D unresolved. Germline V gene sequence: CDR1 SGHTA, CDR2 FQGNSA. V shed 1 base and J shed 6 bases, with 17 bases lying between them. This CDR3 has 16 amino acids. The CDR3 sequence is CASSLDSGNPGDTQYF. In nucleotides, the CDR3 is TGTGCCAGCAGCTTAGATTCGGGCAATCCTGGGGATACGCAGTATTTT. Together with reference TRBV7-2 and TRBJ2-3, the CDR3 gives the full variable domain: GAGVSQSPSNKVTEKGKDVELRCDPISGHTALYWYRQSLGQGLEFLIYFQGNSAPDKSGLPSDRFSAERTGGSVSTLTIQRTQQEDSAVYLCASSLDSGNPGDTQYFGPGTRLTVL.

V gene TRBV5-6 combines with J gene TRBJ2-5; D is possibly TRBD2 (7 bases). V was shortened by 5 bases and J by 5 bases, with 16 bases between the two germline ends. From germline, CDR1 is SGHDT and CDR2 YYEEEE. CDR3 size: 14 residues. The CDR3 DNA sequence: TGTGCCAGCAGTTACCGAGGGGGGGTTGAGACCCAGTACTTC. Translated, it gives CASSYRGGVETQYF. Filled out from reference TRBV5-6 and TRBJ2-5, the complete variable domain reads DAGVTQSPTHLIKTRGQQVTLRCSPKSGHDTVSWYQQALGQGPQFIFQYYEEEERQRGNFPDRFSGHQFPNYSSELNVNALLLGDSALYLCASSYRGGVETQYFGPGTRLLVL.

The CDR3 sequence is CASSLGRGSYNEQFF. The DNA for the CDR3 is TGTGCCAGCAGCTTAGGTCGGGGCTCCTACAATGAGCAGTTCTTC. This chain joins TRBV7-7 and TRBJ2-1, with a tentative D call TRBD2 (5 bases). Germline CDR1 SSHAT, CDR2 FNYEAQ (reference sequence). With 1 base removed from V and 0 bases from J, the gap between germline ends came to 7 bases. The CDR3 has 15 amino acids. The full variable domain, completed using reference TRBV7-7 and TRBJ2-1, is GAGVSQSPRYKVTKRGQDVTLRCDPISSHATLYWYQQALGQGPEFLTYFNYEAQPDKSGLPSDRFSAERPEGSISTLTIQRTEQRDSAMYRCASSLGRGSYNEQFFGPGTRLTVL.

The CDR3 coding sequence is TGCGCCAGCAGCTTGTACCAAGGGGGCACTGGGGCCAACGTCCTGACTTTC. Translating gives CASSLYQGGTGANVLTF. The chain is built from TRBV5-1 and TRBJ2-6; 7 bases are a match to TRBD1. The CDR3 runs to 17 residues. The germline CDR1 and CDR2 sequences are SGHRS and YFSETQ. Unmatched junction bases numbered 6, after V lost 1 base and J lost 2 bases.

This clone has only a few counts. The V and J genes are TRBV2 and TRBJ2-2; no clear D gene. The V gene lost 6 bases and the J gene lost 3 bases, with 14 bases spanning the gap. This CDR3 is built from 15 residues. CDR1 and CDR2 (germline): SNHLY, FYNNEI. The CDR3: CASRTVLGDTGELFF. CDR3 DNA: TGTGCCAGCAGGACGGTCTTGGGCGACACCGGGGAGCTGTTTTTT.

This chain links TRBV9 with TRBJ2-3; no firm D call. There are 14 residues in the CDR3. CDR1 and CDR2 (germline): SGDLS, YYNGEE. Trimming shortened V by 3 bases and J by 0 bases, and 8 bases separated the two germline ends. CDR3 protein: CASSEAYSTDTQYF. The CDR3, as DNA: TGTGCCAGCAGCGAAGCGTACAGCACAGATACGCAGTATTTT.

V is TRBV4-1 and J is TRBJ2-3; 10 bases agree with TRBD2. The length of the CDR3 is 17 residues. Germline-derived CDR1 and CDR2 are MGHRA and YSYEKL. With V trimmed by 2 bases and J by 3 bases, 8 bases remained unmatched. The CDR3 DNA sequence: TGCGCCAGCAGCCAACAACCTTCTAGCGGGGGAACAGATACGCAGTATTTT. It specifies CASSQQPSSGGTDTQYF.